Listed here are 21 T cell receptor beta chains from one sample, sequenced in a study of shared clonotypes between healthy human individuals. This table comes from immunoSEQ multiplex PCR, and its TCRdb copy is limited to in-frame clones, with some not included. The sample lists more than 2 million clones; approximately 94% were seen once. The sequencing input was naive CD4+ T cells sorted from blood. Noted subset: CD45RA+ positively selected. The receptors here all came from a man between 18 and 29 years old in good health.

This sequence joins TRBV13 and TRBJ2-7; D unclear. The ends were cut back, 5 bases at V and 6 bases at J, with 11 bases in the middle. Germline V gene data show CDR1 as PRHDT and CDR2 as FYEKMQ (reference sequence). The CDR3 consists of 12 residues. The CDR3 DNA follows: TGTGCCAGCAGCCGTACAGTAAGCGAGCAGTACTTC. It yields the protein CASSRTVSEQYF. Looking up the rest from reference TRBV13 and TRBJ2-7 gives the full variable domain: AAGVIQSPRHLIKEKRETATLKCYPIPRHDTVYWYQQGPGQDPQFLISFYEKMQSDKGSIPDRFSAQQFSDYHSELNMSSLELGDSALYFCASSRTVSEQYFGPGTRLTVT.

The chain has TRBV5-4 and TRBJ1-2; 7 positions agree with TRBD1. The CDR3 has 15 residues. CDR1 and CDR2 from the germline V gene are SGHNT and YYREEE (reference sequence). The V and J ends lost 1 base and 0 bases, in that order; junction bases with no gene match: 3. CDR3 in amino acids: CASSLRDSSNYGYTF. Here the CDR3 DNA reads TGTGCCAGCAGCTTGCGGGACAGCTCTAACTATGGCTACACCTTC.

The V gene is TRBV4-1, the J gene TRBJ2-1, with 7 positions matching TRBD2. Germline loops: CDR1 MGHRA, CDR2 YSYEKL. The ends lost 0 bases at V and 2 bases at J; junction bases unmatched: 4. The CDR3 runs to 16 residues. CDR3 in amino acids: CASSQDLTSAYNEQFF. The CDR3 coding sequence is TGCGCCAGCAGCCAAGATTTAACTAGCGCCTACAATGAGCAGTTCTTC.

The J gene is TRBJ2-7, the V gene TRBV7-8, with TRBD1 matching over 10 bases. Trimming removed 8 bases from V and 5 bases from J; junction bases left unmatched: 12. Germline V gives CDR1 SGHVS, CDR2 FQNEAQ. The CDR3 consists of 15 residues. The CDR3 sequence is CASSVKSGTGDEQYF. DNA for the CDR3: TGTGCCAGCTCCGTTAAAAGCGGGACAGGGGACGAGCAGTACTTC.

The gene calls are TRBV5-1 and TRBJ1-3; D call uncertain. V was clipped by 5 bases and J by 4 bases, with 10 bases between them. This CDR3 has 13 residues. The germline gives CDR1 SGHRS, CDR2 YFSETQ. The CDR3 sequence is CASRQSGGNTIYF. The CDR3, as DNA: TGCGCCAGCAGACAGTCCGGGGGAAACACCATATATTTT.

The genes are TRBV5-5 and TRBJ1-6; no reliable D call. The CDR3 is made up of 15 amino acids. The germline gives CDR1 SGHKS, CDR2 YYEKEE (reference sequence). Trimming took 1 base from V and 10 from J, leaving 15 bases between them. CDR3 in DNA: TGTGCCAGCAGCTTGATGGTGGACGACGGGTCACCCCTCCACTTT. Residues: CASSLMVDDGSPLHF.

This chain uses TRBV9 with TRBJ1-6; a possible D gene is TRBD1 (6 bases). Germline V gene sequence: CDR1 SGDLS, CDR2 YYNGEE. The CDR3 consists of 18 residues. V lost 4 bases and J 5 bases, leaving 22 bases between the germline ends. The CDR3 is CASSPGPVGGRDNSPLHF. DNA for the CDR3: TGTGCCAGCAGCCCCGGGCCAGTGGGGGGCCGGGATAATTCACCCCTCCACTTT.

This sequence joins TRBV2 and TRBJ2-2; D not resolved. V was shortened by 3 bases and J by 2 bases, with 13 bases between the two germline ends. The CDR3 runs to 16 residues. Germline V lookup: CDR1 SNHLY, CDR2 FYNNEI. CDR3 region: CASSDSNRKNTGELFF. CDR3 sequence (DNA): TGTGCCAGCAGTGACAGTAATCGCAAAAACACCGGGGAGCTGTTTTTT.

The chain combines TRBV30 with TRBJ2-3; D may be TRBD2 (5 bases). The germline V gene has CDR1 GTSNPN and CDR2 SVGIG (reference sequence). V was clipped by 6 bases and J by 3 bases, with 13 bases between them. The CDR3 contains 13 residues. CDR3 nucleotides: TGTGCCTGCGGACCCGGCGGGACAGATACGCAGTATTTT. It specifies CACGPGGTDTQYF.

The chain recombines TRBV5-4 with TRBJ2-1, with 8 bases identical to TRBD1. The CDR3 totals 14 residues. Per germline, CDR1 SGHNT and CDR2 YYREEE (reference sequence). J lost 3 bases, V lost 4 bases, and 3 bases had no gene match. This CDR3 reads CASSPGQGYNEQFF. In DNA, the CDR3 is TGTGCCAGCAGCCCCGGACAGGGCTACAATGAGCAGTTCTTC.

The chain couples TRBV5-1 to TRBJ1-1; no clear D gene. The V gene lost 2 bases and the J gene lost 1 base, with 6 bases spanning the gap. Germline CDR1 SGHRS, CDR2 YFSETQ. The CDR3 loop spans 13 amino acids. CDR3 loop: CASSFRWNTEAFF. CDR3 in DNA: TGCGCCAGCAGCTTCAGGTGGAACACTGAAGCTTTCTTT.

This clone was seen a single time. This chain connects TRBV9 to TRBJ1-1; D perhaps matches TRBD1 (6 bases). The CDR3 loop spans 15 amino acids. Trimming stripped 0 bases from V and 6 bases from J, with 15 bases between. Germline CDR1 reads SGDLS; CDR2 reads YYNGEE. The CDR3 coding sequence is TGTGCCAGCAGCGTAGTCCCGCAGGGGACCCCTGAAGCTTTCTTT. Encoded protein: CASSVVPQGTPEAFF.

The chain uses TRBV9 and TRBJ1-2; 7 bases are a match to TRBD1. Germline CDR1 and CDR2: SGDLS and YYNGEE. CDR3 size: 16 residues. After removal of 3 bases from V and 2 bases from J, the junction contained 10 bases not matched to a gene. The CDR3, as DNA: TGTGCCAGCAGCGGACAGGGAAAAGTAGAGAACTATGGCTACACCTTC. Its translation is CASSGQGKVENYGYTF. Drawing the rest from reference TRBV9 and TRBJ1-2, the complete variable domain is DSGVTQTPKHLITATGQRVTLRCSPRSGDLSVYWYQQSLDQGLQFLIQYYNGEERAKGNILERFSAQQFPDLHSELNLSSLELGDSALYFCASSGQGKVENYGYTFGSGTRLTVV.

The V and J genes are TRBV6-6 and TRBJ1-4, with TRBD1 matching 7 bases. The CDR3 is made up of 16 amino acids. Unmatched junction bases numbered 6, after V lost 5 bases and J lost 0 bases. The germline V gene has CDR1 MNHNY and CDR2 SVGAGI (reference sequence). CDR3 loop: CASSIPGQPTNEKLFF. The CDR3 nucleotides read TGTGCCAGCAGTATCCCGGGACAGCCAACTAATGAAAAACTGTTTTTT.

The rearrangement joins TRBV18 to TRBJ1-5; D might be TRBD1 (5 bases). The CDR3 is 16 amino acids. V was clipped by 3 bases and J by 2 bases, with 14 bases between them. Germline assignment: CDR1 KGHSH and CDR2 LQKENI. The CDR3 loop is CASSPFILQGNQPQHF. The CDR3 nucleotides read TGTGCCAGCTCACCTTTCATCCTACAGGGCAATCAGCCCCAGCATTTT.

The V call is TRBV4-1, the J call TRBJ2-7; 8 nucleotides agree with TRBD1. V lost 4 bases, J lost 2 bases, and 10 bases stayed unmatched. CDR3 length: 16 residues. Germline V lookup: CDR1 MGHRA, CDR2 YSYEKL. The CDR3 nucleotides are TGCGCCAGCAGCCGCGGACAGGGTAACGTTGCCTACGAGCAGTACTTC. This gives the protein CASSRGQGNVAYEQYF.

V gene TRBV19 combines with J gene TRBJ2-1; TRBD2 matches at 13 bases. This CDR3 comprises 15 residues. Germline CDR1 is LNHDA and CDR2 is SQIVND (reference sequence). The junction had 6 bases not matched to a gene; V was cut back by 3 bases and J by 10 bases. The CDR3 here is CASSIGLAGAQEQFF. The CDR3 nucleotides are TGTGCCAGTAGTATCGGACTAGCGGGGGCCCAAGAGCAGTTCTTC.

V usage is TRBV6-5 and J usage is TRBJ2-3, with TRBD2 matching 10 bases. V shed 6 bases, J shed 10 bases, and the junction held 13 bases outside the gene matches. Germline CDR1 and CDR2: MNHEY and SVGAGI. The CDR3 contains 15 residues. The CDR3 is CASSPPGLAPDAQYF. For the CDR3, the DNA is TGTGCCAGCAGCCCTCCGGGACTAGCGCCCGACGCGCAGTATTTT.

As DNA, the CDR3 is TGTGCCAGCAGTTTAAGTCGGACAGTAGCCACGGGGGAGCAGTACTTC. Protein: CASSLSRTVATGEQYF. The chain employs TRBV28 and TRBJ2-7, with a weak D call TRBD1 (6 bases). The CDR3 sequence is 16 residues long. Germline V gene sequence: CDR1 MDHEN, CDR2 SYDVKM. Trimming left V 2 bases short and J 7 bases short, with 21 bases between.

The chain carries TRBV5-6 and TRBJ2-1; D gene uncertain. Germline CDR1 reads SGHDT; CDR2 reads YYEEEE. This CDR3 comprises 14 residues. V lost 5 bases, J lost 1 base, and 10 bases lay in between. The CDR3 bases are TGTGCCAGCAGTTCCCAGCGATCCTACAATGAGCAGTTCTTC. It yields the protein CASSSQRSYNEQFF.

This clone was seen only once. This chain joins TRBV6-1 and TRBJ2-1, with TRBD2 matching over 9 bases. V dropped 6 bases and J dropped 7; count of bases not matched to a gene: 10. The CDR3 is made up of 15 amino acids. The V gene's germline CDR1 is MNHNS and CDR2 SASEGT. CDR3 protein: CASRAGTSLLNEQFF. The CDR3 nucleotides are TGTGCCAGCAGAGCCGGGACTAGCTTGTTAAATGAGCAGTTCTTC.